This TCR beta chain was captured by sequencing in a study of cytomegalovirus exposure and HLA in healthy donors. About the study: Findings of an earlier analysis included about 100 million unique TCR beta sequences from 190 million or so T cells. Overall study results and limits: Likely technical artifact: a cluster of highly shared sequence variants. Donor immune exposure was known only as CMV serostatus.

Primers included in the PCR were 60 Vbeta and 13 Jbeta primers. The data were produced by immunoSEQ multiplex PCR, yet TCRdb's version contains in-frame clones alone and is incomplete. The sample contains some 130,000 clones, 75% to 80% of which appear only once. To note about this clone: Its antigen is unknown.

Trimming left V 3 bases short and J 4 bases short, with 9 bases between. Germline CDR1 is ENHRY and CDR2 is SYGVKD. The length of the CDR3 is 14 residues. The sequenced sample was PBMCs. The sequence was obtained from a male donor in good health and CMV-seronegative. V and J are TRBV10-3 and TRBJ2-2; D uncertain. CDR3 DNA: TGTGCCATCAGTGAAACACCGATCACCGGGGAGCTGTTTTTT. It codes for CAISETPITGELFF.